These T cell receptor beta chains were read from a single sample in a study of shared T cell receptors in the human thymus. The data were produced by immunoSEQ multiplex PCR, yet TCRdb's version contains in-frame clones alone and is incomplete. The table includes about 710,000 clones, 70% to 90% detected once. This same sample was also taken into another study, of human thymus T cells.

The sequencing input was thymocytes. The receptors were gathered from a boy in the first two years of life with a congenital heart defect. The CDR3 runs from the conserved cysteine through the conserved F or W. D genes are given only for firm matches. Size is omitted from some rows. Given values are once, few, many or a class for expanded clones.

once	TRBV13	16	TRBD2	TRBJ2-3	TGTGCCAGCAGCCCAGGGACTAGCGGTAGCACAGATACGCAGTATTTT	CASSPGTSGSTDTQYF
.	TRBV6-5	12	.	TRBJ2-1	TGTGCCAGCAGCGACAGGAAGGGTGAGCAGTTCTTC	CASSDRKGEQFF
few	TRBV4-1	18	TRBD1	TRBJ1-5	TGCGCCAGCAGCCAAGGGGGATTGGACAGGGCTAGCAATCAGCCCCAGCATTTT	CASSQGGLDRASNQPQHF
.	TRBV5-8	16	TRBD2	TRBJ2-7	TGTGCCAGCAGCTTGGATGGGCCGGCGGGGGACTACGAGCAGTACTTC	CASSLDGPAGDYEQYF
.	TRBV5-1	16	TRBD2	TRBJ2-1	TGCGCCAGCAGCCCTCGGGCGGGGACTAATTACAATGAGCAGTTCTTC	CASSPRAGTNYNEQFF
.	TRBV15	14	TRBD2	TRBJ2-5	TGTGCCACCACAGCGGGAGGTGCCGCGGGGACCCAGTACTTC	CATTAGGAAGTQYF
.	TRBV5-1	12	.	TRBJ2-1	TGCGCCAGCAGCTCCTTATCGGGGGAGCAGTTCTTC	CASSSLSGEQFF
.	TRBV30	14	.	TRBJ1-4	TGTGCCTGGAGTGGTGGCAACACTAATGAAAAACTGTTTTTT	CAWSGGNTNEKLFF
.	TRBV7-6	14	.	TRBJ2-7	TGTGCCAGCAGCCCGAGGACGGACTCTTTCGAGCAGTACTTC	CASSPRTDSFEQYF
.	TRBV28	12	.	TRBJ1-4	TGTGCCAGCAGTTCGGGAGGTGAAAAACTGTTTTTT	CASSSGGEKLFF
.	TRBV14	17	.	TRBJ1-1	TGTGCCAGCAGCCAAGACCGGAAAGGGGGGGTGAACACTGAAGCTTTCTTT	CASSQDRKGGVNTEAFF
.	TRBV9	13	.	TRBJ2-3	TGTGCCAGCAGCCCCGGGTTCCCAGATACGCAGTATTTT	CASSPGFPDTQYF
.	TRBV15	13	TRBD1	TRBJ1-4	TGTGCCACCAGCAGAGGACAGGGGAGAAAACTGTTTTTT	CATSRGQGRKLFF
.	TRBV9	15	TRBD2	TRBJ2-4	TGTGCCAGCAGCACAACTAGCGGGGGGGCCTCGATTCAGTACTTC	CASSTTSGGASIQYF
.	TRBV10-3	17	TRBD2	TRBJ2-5	TGTGCCATCAGTGTACTAGCGGGGGTAGCTTCCAGAGAGACCCAGTACTTC	CAISVLAGVASRETQYF
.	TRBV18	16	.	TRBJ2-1	TGTGCCAGCTCCCCCAGGCGGGGAGAGTATGGCAATGAGCAGTTCTTC	CASSPRRGEYGNEQFF
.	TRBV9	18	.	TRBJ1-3	TGTGCCAGCAGCGTAGCCCCCGGGCCTGGGGAGTCTGGAAACACCATATATTTT	CASSVAPGPGESGNTIYF
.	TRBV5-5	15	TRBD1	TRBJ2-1	TGTGCCAGCAGCAGGACAGGGAACTACTACAATGAGCAGTTCTTC	CASSRTGNYYNEQFF
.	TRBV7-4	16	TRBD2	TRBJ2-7	TGTGCCAGCAGCTTAGAATCGACTAGCGCAAACTACGAGCAGTACTTC	CASSLESTSANYEQYF
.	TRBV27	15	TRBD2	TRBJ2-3	TGTGCCACCCAAGGGGCTAGCGGTCGCTCAGATACGCAGTATTTT	CATQGASGRSDTQYF
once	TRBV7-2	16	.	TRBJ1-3	TGTGCCAGCAGCTTAGGAAGCGCGGTTAACGGAAACACCATATATTTT	CASSLGSAVNGNTIYF
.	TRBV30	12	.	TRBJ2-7	TGTGCCTGGAGTCTGACAGCTTACGAGCAGTACTTC	CAWSLTAYEQYF
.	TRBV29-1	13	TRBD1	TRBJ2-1	TGCAGCCCCGACAGGGTAGGAGGCGATGAGCAGTTCTTC	CSPDRVGGDEQFF
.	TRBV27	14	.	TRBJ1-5	TGTGCCAGCAGTTTAGGACAGAGCAATCAGCCCCAGCATTTT	CASSLGQSNQPQHF
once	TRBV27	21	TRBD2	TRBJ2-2	TGTGCCAGCAGTTTATCGAAAGGTCAGGTAGCGGGAGGAGTCAACACCGGGGAGCTGTTTTTT	CASSLSKGQVAGGVNTGELFF
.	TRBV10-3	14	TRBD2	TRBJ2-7	TGTGCCATCAGTGAGACGGGGGGGGCGTACGAGCAGTACTTC	CAISETGGAYEQYF
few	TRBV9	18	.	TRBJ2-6	TGTGCCAGCAGCGTACCCCTAACCGGGACAACTGGGGCCAACGTCCTGACTTTC	CASSVPLTGTTGANVLTF
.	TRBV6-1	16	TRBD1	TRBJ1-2	TGTGCCAGCAGTGAACCGATGGACAGGGTTGACTATGGCTACACCTTC	CASSEPMDRVDYGYTF
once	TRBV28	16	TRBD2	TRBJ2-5	TGTGCCAGCAGTTGGCCTTTGCGGGAGAGAATGGAGACCCAGTACTTC	CASSWPLRERMETQYF
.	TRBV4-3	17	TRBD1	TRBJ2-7	TGCGCCAGCAGCCGGGGACAGGTCCAAATAGGCGGCTACGAGCAGTACTTC	CASSRGQVQIGGYEQYF
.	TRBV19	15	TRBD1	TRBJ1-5	TGTGCCAGTAGTCCATCCGGGACAGGGATCCAGCCCCAGCATTTT	CASSPSGTGIQPQHF
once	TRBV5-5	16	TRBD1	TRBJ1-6	TGTGCCAGCAGCTTGAGGGGCTCGGGACAGAATTCACCCCTCCACTTT	CASSLRGSGQNSPLHF
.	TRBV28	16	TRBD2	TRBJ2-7	TGTGCCAGCAGTTTAACCCCGACTAGCGGGCGCTACGAGCAGTACTTC	CASSLTPTSGRYEQYF
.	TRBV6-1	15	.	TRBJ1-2	TGTGCCAGCAGTGAACCTCACATGGCCCTCTATGGCTACACCTTC	CASSEPHMALYGYTF
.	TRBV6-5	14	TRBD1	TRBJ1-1	TGTGCCAGCAGTCCCTGGGACAGGAACACTGAAGCTTTCTTT	CASSPWDRNTEAFF
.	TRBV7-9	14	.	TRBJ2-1	TGTGCCAGCAGCTTAGGGCAATGCCTGGATGAGCAGTTCTTC	CASSLGQCLDEQFF
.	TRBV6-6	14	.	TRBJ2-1	TGTGCCAGCAGTTACTCGAGCTCCTACAATGAGCAGTTCTTC	CASSYSSSYNEQFF
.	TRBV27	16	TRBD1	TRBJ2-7	TGTGCCAGCAGTTTCCACCCGGGACAGGGGTTCTACGAGCAGTACTTC	CASSFHPGQGFYEQYF
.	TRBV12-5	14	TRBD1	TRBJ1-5	TGTGCTAGTGGTCTGGGACAGGGGCATCAGCCCCAGCATTTT	CASGLGQGHQPQHF
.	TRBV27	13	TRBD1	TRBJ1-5	TGTGCCAGCAGTGACGCAATACAGGGGAAAACGCATTTT	CASSDAIQGKTHF